These 19 T cell receptor beta chains came from one sample sequenced in a study of beta chain features in type 1 diabetes. Every bit of the isolated RNA underwent reverse transcription, so sequencing read expressed TCRB transcripts. Only in-frame clones appear in the TCRdb table, and some are missing; sequencing was by immunoSEQ multiplex PCR. The sample shows 330,000 or so clones, around 20% of them seen only once. The sequenced sample consisted of naive CD4+ T cells from blood. The receptors originated from a woman under 30 in good health.

This chain uses TRBV25-1 with TRBJ2-5, with TRBD1 matching over 7 bases. This CDR3 has 13 amino acids. Germline V gives CDR1 MGHDK, CDR2 SYGVNS. The V gene end was trimmed by 6 bases and the J gene end by 2 bases; junction bases not matched to a gene: 3. CDR3 sequence (DNA): TGTGCCAGCAGAGGGGGCGGACAAGAGACCCAGTACTTC. It is translated as CASRGGGQETQYF.

The rearrangement links TRBV30 to TRBJ2-3; the D gene is possibly TRBD1 (5 bases). V was pared by 0 bases and J by 2 bases, with 12 bases between. Per the germline V gene, CDR1 is GTSNPN and CDR2 is SVGIG (reference sequence). This CDR3 region has 15 residues. The CDR3 DNA reads TGTGCCTGGAGTGTTAGTTGGGGCTCCACAGATACGCAGTATTTT. Translation: CAWSVSWGSTDTQYF.

The chain combines TRBV9 with TRBJ2-3; D perhaps matches TRBD2 (5 bases). The ends were cut back, 4 bases at V and 2 bases at J, with 11 bases in the middle. The CDR3 runs 14 residues. From germline, CDR1 is SGDLS and CDR2 YYNGEE. CDR3 coding DNA: TGTGCCAGCAGCCCGGAGGTGTTCACAGATACGCAGTATTTT. Its translation is CASSPEVFTDTQYF.

This clone has more than one count but fewer than ten. This chain connects TRBV23-1 to TRBJ2-6; TRBD2 might be the D (5 bases). TRBV23-1 qualifies as an ORF whose function is uncertain. V lost 8 bases to trimming and J lost 5 bases, with 10 bases between them. This CDR3 is built from 13 residues. The CDR3 region is CASPPGRANVLTF. DNA of the CDR3: TGCGCCAGCCCCCCGGGGAGGGCCAACGTCCTGACTTTC.

The chain joins TRBV9 to TRBJ2-1; 7 positions match TRBD2. CDR3 length equals 15 residues. CDR1 and CDR2 (germline): SGDLS, YYNGEE. J gave up 4 bases and V 0 bases, and 4 bases lay outside the gene matches. The DNA for the CDR3 is TGTGCCAGCAGCGTAGCCCCTAGCGGTTACAATGAGCAGTTCTTC. Its translation: CASSVAPSGYNEQFF. Complete variable domain (other parts from reference TRBV9 and TRBJ2-1): DSGVTQTPKHLITATGQRVTLRCSPRSGDLSVYWYQQSLDQGLQFLIQYYNGEERAKGNILERFSAQQFPDLHSELNLSSLELGDSALYFCASSVAPSGYNEQFFGPGTRLTVL.

This clone was seen more than once but under ten times. The V call is TRBV20-1, the J call TRBJ2-7; unclear D gene. With 7 bases removed from V and 2 bases from J, the gap between germline ends came to 9 bases. Germline values: CDR1 DFQATT, CDR2 SNEGSKA (reference sequence). This CDR3 has 11 residues. CDR3 sequence reads: CSVRNPYEQYF. The CDR3 coding sequence is TGCAGTGTCAGAAACCCCTACGAGCAGTACTTC.

The J gene is TRBJ1-3, the V gene TRBV18, with D possibly matching TRBD1 (5 bases). Germline CDR1 is KGHSH and CDR2 is LQKENI. Trimming removed 3 bases from V and 4 bases from J, with 13 bases in between. This CDR3 contains 15 residues. The CDR3 spells CASSPTGERGNTIYF. The CDR3 nucleotides read TGTGCCAGCTCACCCACAGGCGAACGAGGAAACACCATATATTTT.

This clone appeared a few times. The V gene is TRBV19, the J gene TRBJ2-1; the match to TRBD2 covers 14 bases. V was pared by 1 base and J by 5 bases, with 4 bases of the junction left unmatched. The CDR3 extends over 17 amino acids. Germline values: CDR1 LNHDA, CDR2 SQIVND (reference sequence). This CDR3 reads CASSIAPGLAGDNEQFF. In nucleotides, the CDR3 is TGTGCCAGTAGTATAGCCCCGGGACTAGCGGGAGACAATGAGCAGTTCTTC. Using reference TRBV19 and TRBJ2-1 for the parts outside the CDR3, the full variable domain is DGGITQSPKYLFRKEGQNVTLSCEQNLNHDAMYWYRQDPGQGLRLIYYSQIVNDFQKGDIAEGYSVSREKKESFPLTVTSAQKNPTAFYLCASSIAPGLAGDNEQFFGPGTRLTVL.

The chain carries TRBV15 and TRBJ2-7; 9 bases map to TRBD1. CDR1 is LNHNV, CDR2 YYDKDF, per germline (reference sequence). CDR3 size: 15 residues. J gave up 5 bases and V 7 bases, and 12 bases lay outside the gene matches. The CDR3 loop reads CATKPRTTGGDEQYF. In nucleotides, the CDR3 is TGTGCCACCAAACCAAGAACGACAGGGGGTGACGAGCAGTACTTC.

The rearrangement joins TRBV6-6 to TRBJ1-2, with 7 nucleotides matching TRBD1. V was clipped by 8 bases and J by 3 bases; unmatched bases: 6. CDR1 and CDR2 (germline): MNHNY, SVGAGI (reference sequence). The CDR3 totals 13 residues. The CDR3 nucleotides are TGTGCCAGCGCCCGGCAGGGGGACTATGGCTACACCTTC. Protein: CASARQGDYGYTF.

This sequence joins TRBV5-1 and TRBJ2-5; the match to TRBD1 covers 8 bases. In germline, CDR1 is SGHRS, CDR2 YFSETQ. Trimming at V came to 2 bases and at J to 2 bases, leaving 5 bases not matched to a gene. CDR3 size: 15 residues. The CDR3 protein is CASSFLGTGQETQYF. CDR3 nucleotides: TGCGCCAGCAGCTTTCTTGGGACAGGACAAGAGACCCAGTACTTC.

This clone was observed a handful of times. J is TRBJ1-3 and V is TRBV18; D gene unclear. The CDR3 runs to 16 residues. CDR1 and CDR2 from the germline V gene are KGHSH and LQKENI. Trimming took 2 bases from V and 0 from J, leaving 11 bases between them. The chain's CDR3 is CASSPNIFSSGNTIYF. The CDR3 bases are TGTGCCAGCTCACCAAACATCTTTTCCTCTGGAAACACCATATATTTT.

V gene TRBV19 combines with J gene TRBJ2-7; maybe TRBD2 (5 bases). Trimming took off 10 bases at V and 5 bases at J, with 18 bases between the two ends. The germline gives CDR1 LNHDA, CDR2 SQIVND (reference sequence). The CDR3 has 13 amino acids. The CDR3 here is CATRVRDGDEQYF. The CDR3 nucleotides are TGTGCCACCCGCGTGAGGGATGGCGACGAGCAGTACTTC. The variable domain in full, completed from reference TRBV19 and TRBJ2-7, reads DGGITQSPKYLFRKEGQNVTLSCEQNLNHDAMYWYRQDPGQGLRLIYYSQIVNDFQKGDIAEGYSVSREKKESFPLTVTSAQKNPTAFYLCATRVRDGDEQYFGPGTRLTVT.

The CDR3, as DNA: TGTGCCAGCAGGAGGGACAGGGGCAGCAACAATGAGCAGTTCTTC. It specifies CASRRDRGSNNEQFF. The chain links TRBV27 to TRBJ2-1; 10 bases agree with TRBD1. The V segment lost 6 bases and the J segment 5 bases; nucleotides outside the gene matches: 7. In germline, CDR1 is MNHEY, CDR2 SMNVEV (reference sequence). The CDR3 length is 15 residues.

The V gene is TRBV23-1, the J gene TRBJ2-2; 16 bases agree with TRBD2. TRBV23-1 counts as an open reading frame of uncertain function. The CDR3 has 19 residues. V shed 3 bases, J shed 2 bases, and the junction held 6 bases outside the gene matches. The CDR3 reads CASSHSGTSGRVNTGELFF. CDR3 nucleotide sequence: TGCGCCAGCAGTCACAGTGGGACTAGCGGGAGGGTAAACACCGGGGAGCTGTTTTTT.

As DNA, the CDR3 is TGCGCCAGCAGCGGACTAGCGGGAGCCCTGAGCTCCTACAATGAGCAGTTCTTC. The encoded protein is CASSGLAGALSSYNEQFF. V is TRBV4-1 and J is TRBJ2-1, with 13 bases lining up with TRBD2. Germline lookup yields CDR1 MGHRA and CDR2 YSYEKL. This CDR3 is 18 amino acids long. Germline trimming cut 5 bases from V and 0 bases from J; bases unmatched to any gene: 7.

This clone has only a few counts. The chain uses TRBV19 and TRBJ1-1, with D perhaps matching TRBD1 (6 bases). Germline loops: CDR1 LNHDA, CDR2 SQIVND (reference sequence). V lost 6 bases to trimming and J lost 0 bases, with 14 bases between them. The CDR3 consists of 15 residues. CDR3 loop: CASSRTGHMNTEAFF. CDR3 nucleotide sequence: TGTGCCAGTAGCCGTACGGGACATATGAACACTGAAGCTTTCTTT.

This chain uses TRBV5-1 with TRBJ2-2; 7 bases fit TRBD2. V lost 1 base to trimming and J lost 6 bases; unmatched junction nucleotides: 6. There are 15 residues in the CDR3. CDR1 is SGHRS, CDR2 YFSETQ, per germline. CDR3 DNA: TGCGCCAGCAGCTTGCGTGGCGGGAGCGCCGGGGAGCTGTTTTTT. Its translation: CASSLRGGSAGELFF.

There are a few counts of this clone. The CDR3 here is CSVVRTTGAEQYF. As DNA, the CDR3 is TGCAGCGTTGTACGTACTACCGGAGCCGAGCAGTACTTC. The chain has TRBV29-1 and TRBJ2-7; D remains ambiguous. This CDR3 spans 13 amino acids. Trimming removed 4 bases at V and 6 bases at J, with 16 bases between. Germline-derived CDR1 and CDR2 are SQVTM and ANQGSEA.